This is a list of T cell receptor beta chains from one sample in a study of blood T cell repertoires in COVID-19. Repertoires were generated with immunoSEQ multiplex PCR, while TCRdb's copy carries only in-frame clones and drops some. Of roughly 340,000 clones in the sample, approximately 87% were seen once. Specimen: PBMCs or T cells enriched from blood (not recorded which). The receptor set was obtained from a man aged 35-49 years in a cohort exposed to, infected with or recovered from COVID-19 (not recorded which). CDR3s include the opening cysteine and the closing phenylalanine or tryptophan. A D gene is named only where the DNA matches it firmly. Where a row states a size, it is once, few, many or the class of an expanded clone; other rows omit it.

once TRBJ2-6 TRBV7-3 TRBD2 TGTGCCAGCAGCTTAGGTCCTAGCGGGACTGGGGCCAACGTCCTGACTTTC CASSLGPSGTGANVLTF
. TRBJ1-2 TRBV29-1 . TGCAGCGCCAGCGGCAACGGGAGGGCCCAATTC CSASGNGRAQF
once TRBJ2-1 TRBV5-1 TRBD1 TGCGCCAGCAAACGGAGGACAGGAGTTTCTGGGGAGCAGTTCTTC CASKRRTGVSGEQFF
once TRBJ1-2 TRBV24-1 . TGTGCCACCAGTGATTTGAGAGGCGGCTACACCTTC CATSDLRGGYTF
. TRBJ1-1 TRBV6-5 . TGTGCCAGCAGTTACGACACCGGGGGCACTGAAGCTTTCTTT CASSYDTGGTEAFF
. TRBJ2-2 TRBV7-8 . TGTGCCAGCAGCTTTGACAGGTCGAACACCGGGGAGCTGTTTTTT CASSFDRSNTGELFF
. TRBJ2-7 TRBV29-1 TRBD2 TGCAGCGTTGAAGCTTCTAGCGGGGCGCCCTACGAGCAGTACTTC CSVEASSGAPYEQYF
. TRBJ2-2 TRBV10-1 TRBD2 TGCGCCAGCAGTGAGTCGGTAGCGGGAAACACCGGGGAGCTGTTTTTT CASSESVAGNTGELFF
few TRBJ1-2 TRBV4-1 . TGCGCCAGCAGCTTACCGGGACATCCCTATGGCTACACCTTC CASSLPGHPYGYTF
. TRBJ2-4 TRBV4-1 TRBD1 TGCGCCAGCAGCCAGGGACAGGGGACGATCCAAACCTCTTCCAAAAACATTCAGTACTTC CASSQGQGTIQTSSKNIQYF
few TRBJ2-7 TRBV3-1/TRBV3-2 . TGTGCCAGCAGCCATTCAGGCAGGTTGAGAGAGCAGTACTTC CASSHSGRLREQYF
. TRBJ1-2 TRBV29-1 . TGCAGCGTTGGACAGGCCCCTAACTATGGCTACACCTTC CSVGQAPNYGYTF
few TRBJ1-4 TRBV18 TRBD1 TGTGCCAGCTCAGAGGACAGGGGGCGCGAAAAACTGTTTTTT CASSEDRGREKLFF
. TRBJ2-7 TRBV18 . TGTGCCAGCTCACCTTCCGGGACACTACTCTACGAGCAGTACTTC CASSPSGTLLYEQYF
once TRBJ2-3 TRBV28 TRBD2 TGTGCCAGCAGTACTAGCGGGAGGAACACAGATACGCAGTATTTT CASSTSGRNTDTQYF
. TRBJ2-1 TRBV2 . TGTGCCAGCAGTGAGGCATGGAGCTCCTACAATGAGCAGTTCTTC CASSEAWSSYNEQFF